The entry below describes one T cell receptor (beta chain). The data stem from a study of T cells expressing NK-cell markers. One entry per CDR3 protein, without DNA, is what TCRdb gives after re-calling the 5' RACE reads. There are 300,000 to 500,000 distinct CDR3 sequences in the sample, with around 11% held by the top ten. The CDR3 runs to 17 residues. Germline V gene data show CDR1 as SGHAT and CDR2 as FQNNGV. The TCR was taken from a woman aged 50 to 60 in good health. This chain connects TRBV11-2 to TRBJ2-1; TCRdb reports TRBD2, a call that lacks DNA to check it against. The sequencing sample was made of blood T cells: a sorted CD56 or NKG2C T cell subset, CD4+ or CD8+ T cells, or bulk PBMC T cells (not recorded which). The CDR3 spells CASSLLEGLTFYNEQFF.